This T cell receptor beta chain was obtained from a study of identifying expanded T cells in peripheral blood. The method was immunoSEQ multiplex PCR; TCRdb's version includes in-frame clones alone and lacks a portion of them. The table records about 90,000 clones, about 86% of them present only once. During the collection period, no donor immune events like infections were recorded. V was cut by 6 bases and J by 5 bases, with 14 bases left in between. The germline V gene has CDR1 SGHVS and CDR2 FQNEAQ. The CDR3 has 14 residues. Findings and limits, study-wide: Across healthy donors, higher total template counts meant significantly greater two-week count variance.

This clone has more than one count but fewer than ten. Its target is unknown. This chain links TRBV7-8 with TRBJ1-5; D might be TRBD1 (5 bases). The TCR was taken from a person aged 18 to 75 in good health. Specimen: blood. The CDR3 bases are TGTGCCAGCAGTCAGGACATCGGAGATCAGCCCCAGCATTTT. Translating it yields CASSQDIGDQPQHF. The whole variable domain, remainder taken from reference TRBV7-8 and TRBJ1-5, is GAGVSQSPRYKVAKRGQDVALRCDPISGHVSLFWYQQALGQGPEFLTYFQNEAQLDKSGLPSDRFFAERPEGSVSTLKIQRTQQEDSAVYLCASSQDIGDQPQHFGDGTRLSIL.